This T cell receptor beta chain originates from a study of T cells in Graves' hyperthyroidism and ophthalmopathy. This clonotype was counted ten times or more. The CDR3 covers 15 residues. Trimming stripped 6 bases from V and 0 bases from J, with 15 bases between. Template material for amplifying TCR beta CDR3 regions consisted of RNA transcripts. TCR CDR3 underwent first-round RT-PCR with the HTBI primer set. TCRdb re-called the multiplex PCR reads through MiXCR, storing one row per CDR3 protein. The profile shows about 420,000 distinct CDR3 sequences, approximately 15% of them singletons. Stable hyperthyroidism: no ophthalmopathy progression over 18 months of follow-up. The hyperthyroidism patients had all been newly diagnosed, and their disease duration was under 2 months. Their ages ranged from 18 to 65 years.

The receptor was isolated from a woman under 30 with Graves' hyperthyroidism. Sequencing used blood. The chain links TRBV12-3 or TRBV12-4 to TRBJ2-7; tentatively, D is TRBD1 (6 bases). CDR3 sequence reads: CASSQTGQLSYEQYF. CDR3 nucleotide sequence: TGTGCCAGCAGCCAGACCGGACAGCTCTCCTACGAGCAGTACTTC.